This T cell receptor beta chain was profiled in a study of CXCR3-negative and CXCR3-positive naive CD8 T cells (dated 2019 in TCRdb). Regarding the research as a whole: In total, approximately 140 million TRB reads were obtained, or roughly 1.5 +/- 0.3 million reads per library. Data from around ten donors, pooled across two independent experiments, went into the diversity and physicochemical repertoire analyses. For the TRBV-TRBJ cluster analysis, the naive subsets came from a handful of donors, while the memory cells came from 3 donors. Overall results and qualifications from the work: Comparably high repertoire diversity was found in both naive subsets, whereas much lower repertoire diversity was found in memory CD8+ T cells. Compared with CXCR3-negative naive cells, CXCR3-positive naive cells had TRB CDR3s with higher hydrophobicity (lower Kidera factor 4), lower energy, and higher strength and volume indices. CXCR3 expression partially decreased after cryopreservation, so most assays used freshly isolated PBMCs. Surface CD5, linked to self-reactivity in mice, was comparable between naive subsets; TCR interaction strength was therefore also inferred from TRB CDR3 physicochemical properties. TRBV-TRBJ usage was similar between naive CXCR3-negative and CXCR3-positive cells from the same donor, while memory cells showed distinct patterns.

Sequencing instrument: NextSeq 550. The Human TCR Profiling Kit (MiLaboratory) was used to prepare UMI-labeled 5' RACE TRB cDNA libraries. The full amount of extracted RNA was used for cDNA synthesis, and the full amount of resulting cDNA was used for PCR amplification. Libraries were prepared in parallel with an identical number of PCR cycles. Per the authors' processing: About 48,000 +/- 9,800 unique UMI-labeled TRB cDNA molecules per library were extracted with MIGEC and MiXCR, with at least two reads per UMI required. An average of approximately 40,000 +/- 10,000 functional in-frame TRB CDR3 nucleotide clonotypes without stop codons was found per library. Diversity metrics, including normalized Shannon-Wiener and Chao1, were computed in VDJtools after downsampling to 5000 UMI-labeled TRB molecules per sample. Clonotype-size-weighted physicochemical properties of the central five CDR3 residues (interaction energy, strength, volume and Kidera factor 4) were computed in VDJtools. Following TCRdb reprocessing, every CDR3 protein sequence forms one entry, and DNA is not provided. These V and J calls rely on TCRdb rather than the paper's analysis. This sample's table lists tens of thousands of distinct CDR3 sequences. The ten most abundant clones make up around 0.53% of the sample.

Spanning cysteine to phenylalanine, the CDR3 consists of 12 amino acids. Nucleotide data are not available. Each CD8+ T cell subset was flow-sorted in triplicate, and around 300,000 cells per subset were placed directly into RLT lysis buffer. Naive CD8+ T cells were defined stringently as CD45RO-CCR7+CD27+CD95- to exclude memory contaminants. Using standard density gradient centrifugation, peripheral blood mononuclear cells were isolated from buffy coats. Naive CXCR3-negative and CXCR3-positive CD8+ T cells were flow-sorted on a FACSAria III. An RNeasy Mini Kit was used to extract total RNA from the sorted cells. On this clonotype: No cognate antigen has been identified for it.

The sequenced material came from naive CXCR3+ CD8+ T cells from blood. The cell subset or site label, read with the paper, signifies: CD45RO-CCR7+CD27+CD95- naive CD8+ T cells expressing CXCR3 (TNR3+). This sequence uses TRBV12-3 or TRBV12-4 and TRBJ2-5; TCRdb's D call, TRBD2, is unchecked because there is no DNA. The sequence came from a human donor in good health. Some clones in this sample may be carry-over from other donors' samples. The CDR3 here reads CASSGGLETQYF.